This TCR beta chain was obtained from a study of cytomegalovirus exposure and HLA in healthy donors. The CDR3 is 15 amino acids. Germline assignment: CDR1 MNHEY and CDR2 SVGAGI. V was cut by 0 bases and J by 4 bases, with 12 bases left in between. Study outcomes and limitations: Prior analysis indicated that the majority of TCR beta V segments exhibited productivity approximately 87% or approximately 30% of the time. In a later analysis, a missense DCLRE1C variant was linked to TCR beta V- and J-gene trimming.

These donors counted as nominally healthy when sampled, but unrecorded immune exposures were likely. It was with 60 Vbeta and 13 Jbeta primers that the PCR ran. Generated by immunoSEQ multiplex PCR, the TCRdb table keeps only in-frame clones and is missing some. The profile shows under 150,000 clones, more than 70% of them singletons. Concerning this clone itself: The antigen is not known.

The chain is built from TRBV6-5 and TRBJ1-1; D might be TRBD1 (5 bases). The source material was PBMCs. The receptor was derived from a man aged 50 to 60 in good health and CMV-seropositive. The CDR3 loop reads CASSYSIQASTEAFF. The CDR3 bases are TGTGCCAGCAGTTACTCGATACAGGCCAGCACTGAAGCTTTCTTT.